This is a list of T cell receptor beta chains from one sample in a study of vaccination effects on CD4 cells after COVID-19. Their target antigens are unknown. Data came from immunoSEQ multiplex PCR; TCRdb stores just in-frame clones and leaves some out. The sample has 47,000 or so clones; approximately 70% are singletons. Specimen: CD4+ T cells from PBMCs cultured without peptide, collected after COVID-19 vaccination. Receptor source: a human donor who received a COVID-19 vaccine. CDR3s include the opening cysteine and the closing phenylalanine or tryptophan. The D gene is left open where the match is weak. Clone size is given for some rows only: seen once, a few or many times, or a class if the clone is expanded.

D,V,J,size,DNA,CDR3
.,TRBV3-1/TRBV3-2,TRBJ1-2,.,TGTGCCAGCAGCCAAGACGGGACGGGTTATGGCTACACCTTC,CASSQDGTGYGYTF
.,TRBV4-1,TRBJ2-2,.,TGCGCCAGCAGCCAAGGGAGGATATCCGACACCGGGGAGCTGTTTTTT,CASSQGRISDTGELFF
.,TRBV27,TRBJ1-4,.,TGTGCCAGCAGGGGGGTTGCAACTAATGAAAAACTGTTTTTT,CASRGVATNEKLFF
.,TRBV23-1,TRBJ1-1,.,TGCGCCAGCGTAACCGGGGGCTGGGACACTGAAGCTTTCTTT,CASVTGGWDTEAFF
TRBD1,TRBV6-5,TRBJ2-7,.,TGTGCCAGCAACCCCGGGACAGGGGGCGTCTACGAGCAGTACTTC,CASNPGTGGVYEQYF
.,TRBV24-1,TRBJ2-2,.,TGTGCCACCAGCGGGGAAAGGGTGACCGGGGAGCTGTTTTTT,CATSGERVTGELFF
.,TRBV5-1,TRBJ1-5,few,TGCGCCAGCAGCTTGGAGGGGGGGAGGAATCAGCCCCAGCATTTT,CASSLEGGRNQPQHF
.,TRBV7-9,TRBJ1-4,few,TGTGCCAGCAGCTTAGTTAGCGAAAAACTGTTTTTT,CASSLVSEKLFF
.,TRBV12-3/TRBV12-4,TRBJ1-1,few,TGTGCCAGCAGCCCTACATTGAACACTGAAGCTTTCTTT,CASSPTLNTEAFF
TRBD1,TRBV3-1/TRBV3-2,TRBJ2-3,.,TGTGCCAGCAGCCGGACAGGGGGCCTGATGAGCACAGATACGCAGTATTTT,CASSRTGGLMSTDTQYF
.,TRBV3-1/TRBV3-2,TRBJ2-6,.,TGTGCCAGCAGCCATCTCTCTGGGGCCAACGTCCTGACTTTC,CASSHLSGANVLTF
TRBD1,TRBV18,TRBJ2-5,.,TGTGCCAGCTCTCCCACCACAGGGGGACGACAGACCCAGTACTTC,CASSPTTGGRQTQYF
TRBD2,TRBV5-1,TRBJ2-4,.,TGCGCCAGCAGCAGGGCCTCTAGCGGGGGGATCTTAGACATTCAGTACTTC,CASSRASSGGILDIQYF
.,TRBV2,TRBJ1-5,.,TGTGCCAGCAACAGCCTTATAGGGCCCCAGCATTTT,CASNSLIGPQHF
.,TRBV15,TRBJ1-1,once,TGTGCCACCAGCAGAGATCGAGCAGCTTGGGCCCCAATGAACACTGAAGCTTTCTTT,CATSRDRAAWAPMNTEAFF
.,TRBV12-3/TRBV12-4,TRBJ2-7,.,TGTGCCAGCAGCCGTGAGAACGAGCAGTACTTC,CASSRENEQYF
.,TRBV2,TRBJ2-2,.,TGTGCCAGCAGTGATCTCCTGAACACCGGGGAGCTGTTTTTT,CASSDLLNTGELFF
.,TRBV7-9,TRBJ1-2,.,TGTGCCAGCAGCTTGTATCTTGGCTACACCTTC,CASSLYLGYTF
.,TRBV7-9,TRBJ1-2,few,TGTGCCAGCAGCTTAGATGGCTACACCTTC,CASSLDGYTF
TRBD1,TRBV18,TRBJ1-1,.,TGTGCCAGCTCAAACCATCGACAGGGGGCCGACACTGAAGCTTTCTTT,CASSNHRQGADTEAFF
.,TRBV18,TRBJ1-3,.,TGTGCCAGCTCACTTGGGGGCTCTGGAAACACCATATATTTT,CASSLGGSGNTIYF
.,TRBV5-1,TRBJ1-3,.,TGCGCCAGCAGCTTGGCCGACTCCGGGGGACGGATCTCTGGAAACACCATATATTTT,CASSLADSGGRISGNTIYF
.,TRBV29-1,TRBJ1-1,large,TGCAGCGCGTCACAGAATCTGAACACTGAAGCTTTCTTT,CSASQNLNTEAFF
.,TRBV19,TRBJ2-2,.,TGTGCCAGTAGTATGAGGGCTAACACCGGGGAGCTGTTTTTT,CASSMRANTGELFF
.,TRBV7-9,TRBJ1-2,.,TGTGCCAGCAGCTTTGACAGGCGCGGCTACACCTTC,CASSFDRRGYTF
.,TRBV10-1,TRBJ2-5,.,TGCGCCAGCAGTTCGGGCCAGCAAGAGACCCAGTACTTC,CASSSGQQETQYF
.,TRBV5-6,TRBJ2-5,.,TGTGCCAGCAGCTCCGCCGGGGGAGAGACCCAGTACTTC,CASSSAGGETQYF
.,TRBV4-1,TRBJ1-2,.,TGCGCCAGCAGCCAAGTTGGCAGGAACGGCTATGGCTACACCTTC,CASSQVGRNGYGYTF
.,TRBV9,TRBJ1-4,.,TGTGCCAGCAGCGTAGGTTCCTTGGGGAATGAAAAACTGTTTTTT,CASSVGSLGNEKLFF
TRBD1,TRBV19,TRBJ2-7,.,TGTGCCAGTAGTATCCATGGGACAGGGATCTACGAGCAGTACTTC,CASSIHGTGIYEQYF
TRBD2,TRBV6-4,TRBJ2-3,.,TGTGCCAGCAGCTCACTCCCTAGCGGAGCCACAGATACGCAGTATTTT,CASSSLPSGATDTQYF
.,TRBV3-1/TRBV3-2,TRBJ1-6,.,TGTGCCAGCAGCCGAACCCCAGAGAGCCGGTCACCCCTCCACTTT,CASSRTPESRSPLHF
TRBD1,TRBV9,TRBJ2-7,.,TGTGCCAGCAGCGTCCTCAGGGGGCGTCTCCACGAGCAGTACTTC,CASSVLRGRLHEQYF
.,TRBV7-9,TRBJ2-7,few,TGTGCCAGCAGCTTAGGAACAGGGTTCTACGAGCAGTACTTC,CASSLGTGFYEQYF
.,TRBV5-4,TRBJ2-5,.,TGTGCCAGCAGCGGCACGACAACCCAAGAGACCCAGTACTTC,CASSGTTTQETQYF
TRBD1,TRBV6-5,TRBJ1-2,.,TGTGCCAGCAGGTCGATGGGACAGGGGATCTATGGCTACACCTTC,CASRSMGQGIYGYTF
.,TRBV7-9,TRBJ2-3,.,TGTGCGAGCAGACCGGGGGGCGTAAGCACAGATACGCAGTATTTT,CASRPGGVSTDTQYF
TRBD1,TRBV19,TRBJ2-3,.,TGTGCCAGTAGGCCGGGACAGGGTGCAGATACGCAGTATTTT,CASRPGQGADTQYF
TRBD1,TRBV7-8,TRBJ1-3,.,TGTGCCATCCGACAATGGAGGGACAGGGCGCCTGGAAACACCATATATTTT,CAIRQWRDRAPGNTIYF